The 11 T cell receptor beta chains below all came from one sample that was sequenced in a study of T cell changes during pregnancy in multiple sclerosis. Data came from immunoSEQ multiplex PCR; TCRdb stores just in-frame clones and leaves some out. The sample has tens of thousands of clones; roughly 93% are singletons. The material was CD8+ T cells from peripheral blood mononuclear cells, obtained in the second trimester of pregnancy. All receptors come from a female donor with multiple sclerosis, enrolled in a pregnancy study.

V gene TRBV15 combines with J gene TRBJ1-1, with a tentative D call TRBD1 (5 bases). Germline V gene data show CDR1 as LNHNV and CDR2 as YYDKDF (reference sequence). This CDR3 contains 13 residues. Deletions cut 1 base from V and 6 bases from J, with 9 bases between. CDR3 in amino acids: CATSRGGLPEAFF. The DNA of the CDR3 is TGTGCCACCAGCAGAGGGGGACTCCCTGAAGCTTTCTTT.

This clone was counted a single time. The rearrangement links TRBV5-1 to TRBJ2-1, with 11 bases matching TRBD2. The CDR3 runs to 15 residues. Germline V lookup: CDR1 SGHRS, CDR2 YFSETQ. Trimming at V came to 2 bases and at J to 8 bases, leaving 6 bases not matched to a gene. CDR3 sequence (DNA): TGCGCCAGCAGCTTTCTAGCGGGAGGAGGAGATGAGCAGTTCTTC. Translating gives CASSFLAGGGDEQFF.

This chain connects TRBV7-7 to TRBJ2-1; D call uncertain. CDR1 SSHAT and CDR2 FNYEAQ come from the germline V gene (reference sequence). Trimming stripped 2 bases from V and 6 bases from J, with 8 bases between. The CDR3 loop spans 13 amino acids. CDR3 in DNA: TGTGCCAGCAGCTTACACAGTTCCAATGAGCAGTTCTTC. This sequence encodes CASSLHSSNEQFF.

The V call is TRBV7-9, the J call TRBJ1-4; 9 bases map to TRBD1. The CDR3 covers 15 residues. J gave up 6 bases and V 4 bases, and 6 bases lay outside the gene matches. Per germline, CDR1 SEHNR and CDR2 FQNEAQ (reference sequence). For the CDR3, the DNA is TGTGCCAGCAGCTCGATACAGGGGGCGCATGAAAAACTGTTTTTT. It codes for CASSSIQGAHEKLFF.

This chain connects TRBV5-8 to TRBJ1-5; TRBD1 is a possible D gene (6 bases). Germline-derived CDR1 and CDR2 are SGHTS and YDEGEE. The CDR3 has 18 residues. V lost 0 bases, J lost 5 bases, and 21 bases lay in between. Here the CDR3 DNA reads TGTGCCAGCAGCTTGGTCAGGGAATTTGGGACAATCGATCAGCCCCAGCATTTT. It translates to CASSLVREFGTIDQPQHF. Filled out from reference TRBV5-8 and TRBJ1-5, the complete variable domain reads EAGVTQSPTHLIKTRGQQATLRCSPISGHTSVYWYQQALGLGLQFLLWYDEGEERNRGNFPPRFSGRQFPNYSSELNVNALELEDSALYLCASSLVREFGTIDQPQHFGDGTRLSIL.

This rearrangement joins TRBV7-8 to TRBJ1-1, with D perhaps TRBD1 (5 bases). V was cut by 3 bases and J by 3 bases, with 14 bases left in between. The CDR3 covers 15 residues. Germline V lookup: CDR1 SGHVS, CDR2 FQNEAQ. The CDR3 DNA is TGTGCCAGCAGCTTTCGGGCAGGGAGGTACACTGAAGCTTTCTTT. Translating it yields CASSFRAGRYTEAFF. The full variable domain, with the rest looked up from reference TRBV7-8 and TRBJ1-1, is GAGVSQSPRYKVAKRGQDVALRCDPISGHVSLFWYQQALGQGPEFLTYFQNEAQLDKSGLPSDRFFAERPEGSVSTLKIQRTQQEDSAVYLCASSFRAGRYTEAFFGQGTRLTVV.

This chain links TRBV2 with TRBJ1-5; maybe TRBD1 (6 bases). Between the trimmed V and J ends, which lost 6 bases and 0 bases, there was a span of 9 bases. The CDR3 has 14 amino acids. CDR1 is SNHLY and CDR2 is FYNNEI in the germline V gene. The CDR3 DNA is TGTGCCAGCAGGGCAGGGGATAGCAATCAGCCCCAGCATTTT. It translates to CASRAGDSNQPQHF. The whole variable domain, remainder taken from reference TRBV2 and TRBJ1-5, is EPEVTQTPSHQVTQMGQEVILRCVPISNHLYFYWYRQILGQKVEFLVSFYNNEISEKSEIFDDQFSVERPDGSNFTLKIRSTKLEDSAMYFCASRAGDSNQPQHFGDGTRLSIL.

V usage is TRBV29-1 and J usage is TRBJ2-2, with a possible D match to TRBD1 (5 bases). CDR3 length: 15 amino acids. The germline V gene encodes CDR1 SQVTM and CDR2 ANQGSEA. Trimming removed 3 bases from V and 3 bases from J, with 14 bases in between. CDR3 nucleotide sequence: TGCAGCGTTGAGTTGGGGCAGCTTTACACCGGGGAGCTGTTTTTT. Translating it yields CSVELGQLYTGELFF.

In DNA form, the CDR3 reads TGTGCCAGCAGTGAAGCGCTTCCGGCTAGCGGGGGGGCAAGGGTTGAGCAGTTCTTC. Its translation: CASSEALPASGGARVEQFF. The chain uses TRBV6-1 and TRBJ2-1, with 12 bases lining up with TRBD2. Germline CDR1 MNHNS, CDR2 SASEGT. CDR3 size: 19 residues. V was pared by 0 bases and J by 9 bases, with 15 bases of the junction left unmatched.

This clone occurred once. The rearrangement joins TRBV19 to TRBJ1-4; D is uncertain. The CDR3 is 13 amino acids. Germline V gene data show CDR1 as LNHDA and CDR2 as SQIVND (reference sequence). The V and J ends lost 0 bases and 8 bases respectively, with 7 bases between them. This chain's CDR3 is CASSIDGAEKLFF. The CDR3 coding sequence is TGTGCCAGTAGTATAGATGGAGCGGAAAAACTGTTTTTT.

The gene calls are TRBV6-1 and TRBJ2-7; D possibly corresponds to TRBD1 (6 bases). This CDR3 is built from 15 residues. Trimming shortened V by 4 bases and J by 5 bases, and 18 bases separated the two germline ends. Germline V gives CDR1 MNHNS, CDR2 SASEGT. CDR3 residues: CASSGAGTTTDEQYF. CDR3 DNA sequence: TGTGCCAGCAGTGGTGCCGGGACAACCACCGACGAGCAGTACTTC.